This T cell receptor beta chain was obtained from a study of T cells in Graves' hyperthyroidism and ophthalmopathy. The investigators amplified TCR beta CDR3 regions from RNA transcripts. When the TCR CDR3 underwent first-round RT-PCR, the HTBI primer set was used. TCRdb re-analysed the multiplex PCR reads in MiXCR, keeping a single row per CDR3 protein. The sample includes about 300,000 distinct CDR3 sequences, less than 20% of them seen just once. Study-level findings and limits: Before onset, by a median of around six months, the model predicted ophthalmopathy.

The CDR3 extends over 16 amino acids. From germline, CDR1 is SGHAT and CDR2 FQNNGV. V lost 1 base, J lost 4 bases, and 17 bases lay in between. Patients affected by ophthalmopathy presented a Clinical Activity Score of at least 3, a NOSPECS grade of at least 4, and disease duration below 3 months. This clonotype was seen repeatedly, ten times or more. Its specificity is not known. V and J are TRBV11-2 and TRBJ2-7, with TRBD2 as a possible D gene (6 bases). Sequenced input: blood. This TCR came from a man aged 45 to 65 with Graves' ophthalmopathy. The CDR3 here is CASSLGGTGSRYEQYF. The CDR3 DNA is TGTGCCAGCAGCTTAGGAGGTACCGGGAGTCGGTACGAGCAGTACTTC.